This section outlines one T cell receptor (beta chain) sequence together with its context. Antigen specificity is unknown. Negative magnetic isolation gave CD8+ and CD4+ cells; FACS enriched CD8+ TEMRA. CDR3 size: 14 residues. The V gene end was trimmed by 7 bases and the J gene end by 5 bases; junction bases not matched to a gene: 9. Germline assignment: CDR1 SQVTM and CDR2 ANQGSEA. RNA in amounts of roughly 0.5 to 1 ug was reverse transcribed with random hexamers. The method of amplification for TCR beta CDR3 was immunoSEQ multiplex PCR, covering 54 Vbeta and 13 Jbeta. TCRdb used MiXCR to reprocess the immunoSEQ multiplex PCR reads, holding one entry per CDR3 protein. The sample carries about 190,000 distinct CDR3 sequences, 90% to 97% recorded once. The data belong to a study of CD8 T cells in Susac syndrome. Study details: Patients with Susac syndrome were therapy-naive, taking corticosteroids, with some also receiving intravenous immunoglobulin, or taking intravenous immunoglobulin alone at the time their blood was drawn. General study points: Clonal expansion was absent from the CD4+ T cell repertoires in Susac syndrome.

The source is a human donor with Susac syndrome. V and J are TRBV29-1 and TRBJ1-1; 11 nucleotides match TRBD1. The sample comprised CD4+ T cells from PBMCs. CDR3 in DNA: TGCAGCGCCTGGACAGGGGGCGGGGGAACTGAAGCTTTCTTT. It is translated as CSAWTGGGGTEAFF.